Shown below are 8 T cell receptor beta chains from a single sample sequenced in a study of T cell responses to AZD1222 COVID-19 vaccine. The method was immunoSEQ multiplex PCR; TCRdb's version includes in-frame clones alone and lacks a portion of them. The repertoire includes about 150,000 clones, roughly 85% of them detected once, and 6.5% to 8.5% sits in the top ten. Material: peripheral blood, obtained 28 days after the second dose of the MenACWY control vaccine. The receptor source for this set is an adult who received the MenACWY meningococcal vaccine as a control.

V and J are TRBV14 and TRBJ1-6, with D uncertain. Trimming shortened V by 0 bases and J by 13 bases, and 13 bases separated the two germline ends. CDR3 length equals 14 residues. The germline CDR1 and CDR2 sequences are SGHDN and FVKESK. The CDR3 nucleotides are TGTGCCAGCAGCCAAGAGTTGGACGGGGTGCCCCTCCACTTT. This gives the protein CASSQELDGVPLHF.

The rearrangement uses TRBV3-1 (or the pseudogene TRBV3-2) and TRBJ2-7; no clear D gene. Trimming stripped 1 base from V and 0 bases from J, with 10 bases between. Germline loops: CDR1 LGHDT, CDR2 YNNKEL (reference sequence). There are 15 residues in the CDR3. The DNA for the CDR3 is TGTGCCAGCAGCCAAGCCGGTGAGAGCTCCTACGAGCAGTACTTC. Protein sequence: CASSQAGESSYEQYF.

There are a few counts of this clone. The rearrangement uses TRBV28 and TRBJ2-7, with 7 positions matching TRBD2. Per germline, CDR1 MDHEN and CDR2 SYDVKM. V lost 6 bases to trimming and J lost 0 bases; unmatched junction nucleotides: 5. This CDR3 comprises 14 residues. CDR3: CASRVGGSSYEQYV. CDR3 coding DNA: TGTGCCAGCAGGGTGGGGGGGAGCTCCTACGAGCAGTACGTC.

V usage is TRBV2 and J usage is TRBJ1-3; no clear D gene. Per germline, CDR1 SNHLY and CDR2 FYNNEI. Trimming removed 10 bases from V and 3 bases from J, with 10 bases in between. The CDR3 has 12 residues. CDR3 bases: TGTGCCACGCGGGCGGGTGGAAACACCATATATTTT. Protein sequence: CATRAGGNTIYF.

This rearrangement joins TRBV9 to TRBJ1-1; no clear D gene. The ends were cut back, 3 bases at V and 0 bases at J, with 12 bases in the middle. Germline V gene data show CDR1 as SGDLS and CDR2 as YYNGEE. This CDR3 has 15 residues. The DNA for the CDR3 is TGTGCCAGCAGCGATCCCGGACGGATGAACACTGAAGCTTTCTTT. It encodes CASSDPGRMNTEAFF.

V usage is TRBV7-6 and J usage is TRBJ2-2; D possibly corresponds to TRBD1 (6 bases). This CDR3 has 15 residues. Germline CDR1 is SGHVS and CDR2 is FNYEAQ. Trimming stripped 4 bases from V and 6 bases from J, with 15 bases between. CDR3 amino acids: CASSSRTAIAGELFF. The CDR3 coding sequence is TGTGCCAGCAGCTCCAGGACAGCCATAGCCGGGGAGCTGTTTTTT. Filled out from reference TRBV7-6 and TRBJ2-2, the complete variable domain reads GAGVSQSPRYKVTKRGQDVALRCDPISGHVSLYWYRQALGQGPEFLTYFNYEAQQDKSGLPNDRFSAERPEGSISTLTIQRTEQRDSAMYRCASSSRTAIAGELFFGEGSRLTVL.

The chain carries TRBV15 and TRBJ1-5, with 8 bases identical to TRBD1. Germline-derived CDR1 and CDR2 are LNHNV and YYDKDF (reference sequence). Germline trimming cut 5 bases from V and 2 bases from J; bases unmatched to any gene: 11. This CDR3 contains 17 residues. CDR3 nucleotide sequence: TGTGCCACCAGCGGAGGACAGGGTTTGATGGGCAATCAGCCCCAGCATTTT. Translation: CATSGGQGLMGNQPQHF.

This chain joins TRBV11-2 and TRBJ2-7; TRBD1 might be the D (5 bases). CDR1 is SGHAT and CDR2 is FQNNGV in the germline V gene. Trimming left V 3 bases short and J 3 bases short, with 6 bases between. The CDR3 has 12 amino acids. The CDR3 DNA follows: TGTGCCAGCAGCTTTGACAGCTACGAGCAGTACTTC. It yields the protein CASSFDSYEQYF.